This TCR beta chain was captured in a study of immune evolution from preneoplasia to lung adenocarcinoma. For the study at large: HLA loss of heterozygosity: approximately 7.5% AIS, about 14% MIA, around 33% ADC, none AAH.

Histologic diagnosis was independently verified by two lung pathologists. Details on this clone: The antigen is unknown.

Sequencing used immunoSEQ multiplex PCR; TCRdb keeps in-frame clones, though not all of them. Of tens of thousands of clones in the sample, around 85% were seen once. Germline CDR1 KGHSH, CDR2 LQKENI. The length of the CDR3 is 15 residues. V was pared by 1 base and J by 5 bases, with 3 bases of the junction left unmatched. Points from the study as a whole: From normal lung to invasive adenocarcinoma, top clone frequencies appeared to decrease.

The material sequenced was FFPE invasive lung adenocarcinoma tissue. The source of this sequence is a person aged 55 to 75 with lung adenocarcinoma. The rearrangement uses TRBV18 and TRBJ2-3; the match to TRBD1 covers 10 bases. Here the CDR3 DNA reads TGTGCCAGCTCACCACTGGGGACAGGGGAAGATACGCAGTATTTT. This encodes CASSPLGTGEDTQYF.